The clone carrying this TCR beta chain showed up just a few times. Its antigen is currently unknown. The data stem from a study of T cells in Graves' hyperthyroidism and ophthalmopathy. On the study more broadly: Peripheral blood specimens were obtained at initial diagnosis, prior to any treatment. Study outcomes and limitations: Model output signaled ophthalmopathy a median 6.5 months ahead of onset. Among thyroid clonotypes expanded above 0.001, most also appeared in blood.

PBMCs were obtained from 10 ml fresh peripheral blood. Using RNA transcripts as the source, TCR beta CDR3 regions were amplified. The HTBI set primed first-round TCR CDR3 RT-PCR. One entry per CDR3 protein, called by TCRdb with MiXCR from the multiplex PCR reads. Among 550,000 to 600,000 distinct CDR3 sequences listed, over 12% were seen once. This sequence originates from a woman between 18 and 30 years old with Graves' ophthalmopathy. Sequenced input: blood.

CDR3 sequence: CASRPTETSNEKLFF. DNA for the CDR3: TGTGCCAGCAGACCTACAGAGACTTCCAATGAAAAACTGTTTTTT. The chain is built from TRBV12-3 or TRBV12-4 and TRBJ1-4; no clear D. The V end was cut by 6 bases, the J end by 5 bases, with 16 bases between. The CDR3 totals 15 residues.